Following are 5 T cell receptor beta chains from one sample sequenced in a study of T cell changes during pregnancy in multiple sclerosis. Here immunoSEQ multiplex PCR was the method, and the copy in TCRdb shows in-frame clones only, minus some. The profile covers roughly 57,000 clones, with around 93% appearing a single time and about 0.6% taken by the ten largest. The source was CD4+ T cells from peripheral blood mononuclear cells, collected after pregnancy. The receptors shown here come from a female donor with multiple sclerosis, enrolled in a pregnancy study.

The V gene is TRBV11-3, the J gene TRBJ2-5; D possibly corresponds to TRBD1 (5 bases). Between the trimmed V and J ends, which lost 5 bases and 2 bases, there was a span of 15 bases. Germline CDR1 reads SGHNT; CDR2 reads YENEEA. The CDR3 contains 15 residues. CDR3 protein: CASSPGGQGQETQYF. The CDR3 nucleotides are TGTGCCAGCAGCCCAGGCGGTCAGGGACAAGAGACCCAGTACTTC. Using reference TRBV11-3 and TRBJ2-5 for the parts outside the CDR3, the full variable domain is EAGVVQSPRYKIIEKKQPVAFWCNPISGHNTLYWYLQNLGQGPELLIRYENEEAVDDSQLPKDRFSAERLKGVDSTLKIQPAELGDSAVYLCASSPGGQGQETQYFGPGTRLLVL.

The CDR3 region has the DNA TGTGCCAGCAGTAAGGACAGCGAGAATCAGCCCCAGCATTTT. As protein: CASSKDSENQPQHF. The J gene is TRBJ1-5, the V gene TRBV9; D possibly corresponds to TRBD1 (6 bases). The germline V gene has CDR1 SGDLS and CDR2 YYNGEE. This CDR3 region has 14 residues. V shed 5 bases and J shed 4 bases, with 13 bases lying between them.

This chain connects TRBV6-5 to TRBJ1-3; 7 nucleotides agree with TRBD1. The germline V gene has CDR1 MNHEY and CDR2 SVGAGI. V dropped 4 bases and J dropped 4; count of bases not matched to a gene: 4. CDR3 length: 14 amino acids. CDR3 sequence: CASSLNRGGNTIYF. CDR3 in DNA: TGTGCCAGCAGTTTAAACAGGGGAGGAAACACCATATATTTT.

This clone turned up a few times. The chain couples TRBV18 to TRBJ1-3; 7 bases are a match to TRBD1. The trim removed 5 bases at V and 0 bases at J, leaving 1 base unmatched. CDR3 length: 14 residues. Germline V lookup: CDR1 KGHSH, CDR2 LQKENI. CDR3 sequence: CASSGDSSGNTIYF. CDR3 nucleotide sequence: TGTGCCAGCTCAGGGGACAGCTCTGGAAACACCATATATTTT.

The table lists this clone with a few counts. V usage is TRBV10-3 and J usage is TRBJ1-6, with TRBD1 identical over 8 bases. Germline V CDR1 and CDR2: ENHRY, SYGVKD. The CDR3 loop spans 14 amino acids. With V trimmed by 8 bases and J by 7 bases, 7 bases remained unmatched. The CDR3 nucleotides are TGTGCCATCGGGGGCAGGGGGCAAAATTCACCCCTCCACTTT. Its protein is CAIGGRGQNSPLHF.